This T cell receptor (beta chain) was profiled in a study of cytomegalovirus exposure and HLA in healthy donors. Study-level points and caveats: Previously analyzed data showed that most TCR beta V segments were productive at a frequency of about 87% or about 30%.

Notes on this clone: No antigen is known for it.

Primers: 60 Vbeta forward and 13 Jbeta reverse. Using immunoSEQ multiplex PCR, the repertoire was profiled, and TCRdb retains in-frame clones only, with some absent. The data hold some 180,000 clones, with around 76% observed a single time. V lost 4 bases and J lost 4; bases outside the gene matches: 16. This CDR3 has 17 amino acids. Germline V gene lookup returns CDR1 SGDLS and CDR2 YYNGEE. Sequences were obtained from PBMCs. The chain combines TRBV9 with TRBJ2-7; 8 positions agree with TRBD2. The clonotype was recovered from a woman aged 25 to 39 in good health and CMV-seropositive. In DNA form, the CDR3 reads TGTGCCAGCAGCTGGAGCGGGGGATCTGAAGGGATTTACGAGCAGTACTTC. Protein sequence: CASSWSGGSEGIYEQYF.